Included here is one TCR beta chain sequence, with context. The antigen it binds to is not known. No qualities accompany the bases; no much larger clone lies one base away. Using the deep immunoSEQ assay, TCR CDR3 regions were amplified from genomic DNA by multiplex PCR. Extracted genomic DNA from each cell subset was spread evenly across all wells of several immunoSEQ 96-well plates, with each plate serving as a replicate. For sorted subsets, around 0.2 ug genomic DNA, equal to 30,000 to 35,000 T cell genomes, was loaded into each replicate PCR. The purified libraries were quantified using a Qubit 3.0 fluorometer, sized with a Bioanalyzer 2100, and then quantified again using the KAPA Library Quantification kit. Every immunoSEQ 96-well plate was sequenced on a separate single-read 150-cycle Illumina NextSeq 550 flow cell. The paper's processing steps were these. Because the immunoSEQ output held only junctional sequences and lacked quality scores, the filtering could not match the filtering applied to full-length reads. To assign V/J genes and CDR3, sequences were annotated using PyIR, a Python wrapper for IgBLAST v1.9, with IMGT germline references. Reads were removed for weak V/J assignments (E-value above 1e-6), missing CDR3, stop codons, out-of-frame junctions, or ambiguous translated residues. V3J clonotypes were defined as sequences sharing an identical inferred V gene, J gene, and CDR3 amino acid sequence. Percentage overlap between repertoires was calculated by dividing the number of shared unique clonotypes by the size of the smaller repertoire. Repertoire richness was assessed with RTK rarefaction, the Chao1 estimator, and Recon v2.1 estimates of unobserved clonotypes. OLGA was used to compute generation probabilities for all TCRbeta clonotypes that the gDNA method yielded from several donors. The clones in this table, taken by TCRdb from immuneACCESS, are in-frame only. Not every clone is retained; where verified, under half of the shortfall comes from an unresolved V gene, and the cause of the rest is unknown. V and J calls and clone size are as listed in that table; D and trimming were resolved from the DNA. Present in this sample are fewer than 1.4 million clones, about 84% of which were seen just once. Under 0.8% of the sample belongs to the ten largest clones.

The donors were healthy, HIV-negative adults with no recently reported acute infections or vaccinations. Only Caucasian adults living in Nashville, Tennessee, USA were represented among the donors. CD4+ T cells were enriched through magnetic negative selection, after which naive cells were positively selected on CD45RA and the remaining negative fraction served as the memory subset. Blood was obtained by leukapheresis, after which PBMCs were separated by Ficoll-Histopaque density gradient centrifugation and cryopreserved in liquid nitrogen vapor phase. Analytical flow cytometry was used to check the purity and quantity of every magnetically sorted T cell population. Genomic DNA was isolated from every sorted fraction and measured by UV absorbance on a Nanodrop 2000c. The record originates from a study of shared clonotypes between healthy human individuals (dated by TCRdb to the early 2020s). With respect to the entire study: The cohort included three men and a couple of women between 18 and 49 years of age. Leukapheresis yielded between about 0.94 and 8.9 billion PBMCs per donor. For each donor, CD4 naive and CD4 memory were each run on three plates, CD8 naive on two plates, and CD8 memory on one plate. To estimate repertoire size and how much clonotype sharing occurs between individuals, the study deeply sequenced the blood TCR repertoires of five healthy adults. To increase sequencing depth and limit assay-specific biases, TCR repertoire library preparation and sequencing were carried out by different laboratories using diverse techniques. The full study reports these points: Pairwise subsampling led to the expectation that sequencing depth would affect the degree of clonotype sharing among donors. Higher generation probabilities were observed for clonotypes shared by all four sorted-subset donors than for non-shared clonotypes. Even with the large sequencing depth, rarefaction of the sorted-subset datasets indicated that sequencing was incomplete. Sampling was restricted to blood, and TCR repertoires in tissues likely differ from the TCR repertoires found in blood. Across several donors, about 5.2% of naive CD4, more than 3% of naive CD8, roughly 2.2% of memory CD4, and approximately 0.4% of memory CD8 clonotypes were shared. The small number of donors limited the genetic and exposure-history diversity represented. Naive subsets generally had larger estimated clonotype richness than memory subsets.

Cut back by 6 bases and 2 bases, the V and J ends lie 20 bases apart. The CDR3 runs 17 amino acids, cysteine and phenylalanine included. Left in the record is the CDR3 DNA by itself, 51 bases read in frame from the first base. In the germline V gene, CDR1 corresponds to SGHRS and CDR2 to YFSETQ. Sequencing input: memory CD4+ T cells from PBMCs. The intended sense of this specimen's cell subset or site label: CD45RA-negative fraction. The rearranged segments are TRBV5-1 and TRBJ2-2, with the D gene call left open. The receptor comes from a man younger than 30 in good health. Some clones in this sample may be carry-over from other donors' samples. The DNA sequence is TGCGCCAGCAATCGCAACCGAGGTCTCTCCAACACCGGGGAGCTGTTTTTT. It translates as CASNRNRGLSNTGELFF.